A single sample gave rise to the 15 T cell receptor beta chains below, sequenced in a study of shared clonotypes between healthy human individuals. Some clones are missing from TCRdb's copy, which holds only in-frame ones; the method was immunoSEQ multiplex PCR. The sample shows roughly 2.5 million clones, around nine tenths of them seen only once. Source material: naive CD4+ T cells sorted from blood. Subset given: CD45RA+ positively selected. The receptors originated from a man younger than 30 in good health.

This chain uses TRBV29-1 with TRBJ2-2; 9 nucleotides agree with TRBD2. This CDR3 has 19 residues. V trimming: 2 bases; J trimming: 0 bases; junction bases outside the gene matches: 13. The V gene's germline CDR1 is SQVTM and CDR2 ANQGSEA. CDR3 sequence: CSVELPLAGKYTNTGELFF. The CDR3 nucleotides are TGCAGCGTTGAATTACCCCTAGCGGGAAAATATACGAACACCGGGGAGCTGTTTTTT.

The V gene is TRBV7-8, the J gene TRBJ2-3; no reliable D call. The germline gives CDR1 SGHVS, CDR2 FQNEAQ. This CDR3 has 13 residues. The V and J ends lost 5 bases and 2 bases respectively, with 8 bases between them. In nucleotides, the CDR3 is TGTGCCAGCAGCACCCAGGTCACAGATACGCAGTATTTT. Translated: CASSTQVTDTQYF.

The chain employs TRBV6-1 and TRBJ2-5; no clear D. Trimming removed 7 bases from V and 2 bases from J, with 11 bases in between. The V gene's germline CDR1 is MNHNS and CDR2 SASEGT. The CDR3 length is 13 residues. The CDR3 sequence: CASTPPAQETQYF. The CDR3 DNA is TGTGCCAGCACCCCGCCCGCGCAAGAGACCCAGTACTTC.

This clone has just one count. The V gene is TRBV28, the J gene TRBJ2-7; D is unresolved. The CDR3 has 12 residues. V was shortened by 4 bases and J by 2 bases, with 6 bases between the two germline ends. The germline V gene has CDR1 MDHEN and CDR2 SYDVKM. CDR3 DNA sequence: TGTGCCAGCAGTTCACAAGCCTACGAGCAGTACTTC. Translating it yields CASSSQAYEQYF. The full variable domain, rest sourced from reference TRBV28 and TRBJ2-7, is DVKVTQSSRYLVKRTGEKVFLECVQDMDHENMFWYRQDPGLGLRLIYFSYDVKMKEKGDIPEGYSVSREKKERFSLILESASTNQTSMYLCASSSQAYEQYFGPGTRLTVT.

The chain combines TRBV18 with TRBJ2-3, with a weak D call TRBD1 (5 bases). Trimming cost V 1 base and J 4 bases, with 15 bases left between them. Germline V gives CDR1 KGHSH, CDR2 LQKENI. The CDR3 is 16 residues long. The DNA of the CDR3 is TGTGCCAGCTCACCACGGGCAGGGAAGGGGCCAGATACGCAGTATTTT. It specifies CASSPRAGKGPDTQYF.

J is TRBJ2-1 and V is TRBV15, with 7 nucleotides matching TRBD2. This CDR3 has 18 residues. Germline V lookup: CDR1 LNHNV, CDR2 YYDKDF (reference sequence). V was clipped by 0 bases and J by 0 bases; unmatched bases: 8. The chain's CDR3 is CATSRDTGRGSSYNEQFF. The CDR3 coding sequence is TGTGCCACCAGCAGAGATACGGGGCGGGGGAGCTCCTACAATGAGCAGTTCTTC. The whole variable domain, filled in from reference TRBV15 and TRBJ2-1, reads DAMVIQNPRYQVTQFGKPVTLSCSQTLNHNVMYWYQQKSSQAPKLLFHYYDKDFNNEADTPDNFQSRRPNTSFCFLDIRSPGLGDTAMYLCATSRDTGRGSSYNEQFFGPGTRLTVL.

The CDR3 protein is CASGLARSYEQYF. CDR3 DNA sequence: TGTGCCAGCGGGTTAGCGAGGTCCTACGAGCAGTACTTC. The rearrangement joins TRBV28 to TRBJ2-7; maybe TRBD2 (5 bases). Trimming cost V 8 bases and J 1 base, with 12 bases left between them. Germline V gene data show CDR1 as MDHEN and CDR2 as SYDVKM. The CDR3 loop spans 13 amino acids.

The chain is built from TRBV30 and TRBJ2-1; maybe TRBD2 (6 bases). The CDR3 has 16 amino acids. Germline CDR1 and CDR2: GTSNPN and SVGIG (reference sequence). Trimming removed 2 bases at V and 2 bases at J, with 16 bases between. CDR3 DNA sequence: TGTGCCTGGAGTCTGTGGTCGGGACTTACCTACAATGAGCAGTTCTTC. It specifies CAWSLWSGLTYNEQFF.

This chain uses TRBV10-3 with TRBJ2-7; D gene ambiguous. V lost 10 bases to trimming and J lost 4 bases, with 14 bases between them. This CDR3 region has 12 residues. CDR1 is ENHRY, CDR2 SYGVKD, per germline. CDR3 residues: CATQVYPYEQYF. The CDR3 DNA sequence: TGTGCCACCCAGGTTTACCCGTACGAGCAGTACTTC.

The rearrangement links TRBV11-2 to TRBJ2-7, with D possibly matching TRBD2 (5 bases). The CDR3 loop spans 16 amino acids. Germline V lookup: CDR1 SGHAT, CDR2 FQNNGV. Trimming took 1 base from V and 3 from J, leaving 16 bases between them. This CDR3 is CASSLGTSPRDYEQYF. CDR3 nucleotide sequence: TGTGCCAGCAGCTTAGGGACTTCCCCCCGGGACTACGAGCAGTACTTC.

V gene TRBV2 combines with J gene TRBJ1-4; D gene ambiguous. Germline V gives CDR1 SNHLY, CDR2 FYNNEI. V dropped 3 bases and J dropped 7 bases, with 12 bases sitting between them. The CDR3 runs 14 residues. The CDR3 here is CASSDHTSGEKLFF. The CDR3 nucleotides are TGTGCCAGCAGTGATCACACCAGCGGTGAAAAACTGTTTTTT.

V and J are TRBV19 and TRBJ2-7; D not certain. The CDR3 extends over 12 amino acids. Between the trimmed V and J ends, which lost 8 bases and 2 bases, there was a span of 10 bases. Germline V lookup: CDR1 LNHDA, CDR2 SQIVND (reference sequence). CDR3 protein: CASLWAPYEQYF. Here the CDR3 DNA reads TGTGCCAGTCTGTGGGCCCCCTACGAGCAGTACTTC. Based on the CDR3 plus reference TRBV19 and TRBJ2-7, the full variable domain is DGGITQSPKYLFRKEGQNVTLSCEQNLNHDAMYWYRQDPGQGLRLIYYSQIVNDFQKGDIAEGYSVSREKKESFPLTVTSAQKNPTAFYLCASLWAPYEQYFGPGTRLTVT.

Note on this clone: The same CDR3 is also encoded by other DNA sequences in this sample. The V and J genes are TRBV4-3 and TRBJ2-3, with a possible D match to TRBD1 (6 bases). The CDR3 spans 13 residues. V was cut by 0 bases and J by 6 bases, with 7 bases left in between. Germline lookup yields CDR1 LGHNA and CDR2 YSLEER. The CDR3 sequence is CASSQDQGDTQYF. The CDR3 DNA sequence: TGCGCCAGCAGCCAAGATCAGGGGGATACGCAGTATTTT.

V gene TRBV7-8 combines with J gene TRBJ1-3; D is possibly TRBD1 (5 bases). This CDR3 is built from 12 residues. Between the trimmed V and J ends, which lost 5 bases and 5 bases, there was a span of 7 bases. CDR1 SGHVS and CDR2 FQNEAQ come from the germline V gene. The CDR3, as DNA: TGTGCCAGCAGCCCGGACAGAAACACCATATATTTT. It encodes CASSPDRNTIYF.

This clone has only a few counts. This sequence joins TRBV6-1 and TRBJ1-1; no clear D. CDR3 length equals 12 residues. Trimming shortened V by 4 bases and J by 2 bases, and 5 bases separated the two germline ends. Germline V CDR1 and CDR2: MNHNS, SASEGT. The CDR3 region is CASSAINTEAFF. The CDR3 DNA follows: TGTGCCAGCAGTGCCATTAACACTGAAGCTTTCTTT.